One and the same sample provided the 11 T cell receptor beta chains below, sequenced in a study of T-cell memory formation after mild COVID-19. TCRdb re-called the 5' RACE reads with MiXCR, one entry per CDR3 protein. The profile shows over 120,000 distinct CDR3 sequences, 6% to 6.5% of them singletons. Sequenced input: PBMCs or a T cell subset sorted from them (not recorded which). These receptors came from an adult woman who had mild COVID-19 (a few samples of this study predate the infection). Cell type and time point are not known.

J is TRBJ1-2 and V is TRBV3-1; 7 nucleotides line up with TRBD1. V shed 2 bases, J shed 0 bases, and the junction held 9 bases outside the gene matches. Germline CDR1 and CDR2: LGHDT and YNNKEL (reference sequence). The CDR3 runs to 17 residues. This CDR3 is CASSQSRDSRSNYGYTF. The DNA of the CDR3 is TGTGCCAGCAGCCAATCCAGGGACAGCCGCTCTAACTATGGCTACACCTTC.

The chain combines TRBV7-2 with TRBJ1-3; no definite D call. Trimming took 7 bases from V and 0 from J, leaving 13 bases between them. This CDR3 contains 15 residues. Germline-derived CDR1 and CDR2 are SGHTA and FQGNSA. The CDR3 reads CASTLLQSSGNTIYF. The CDR3 coding sequence is TGTGCCAGCACCCTCCTCCAGAGCTCTGGAAACACCATATATTTT.

This chain links TRBV24-1 with TRBJ2-1, with TRBD2 identical over 9 bases. The CDR3 has 15 residues. The V gene end was trimmed by 1 base and the J gene end by 9 bases; junction bases not matched to a gene: 6. The germline CDR1 and CDR2 sequences are KGHDR and SFDVKD. CDR3 sequence: CATSDFSGSRVEQFF. In DNA form, the CDR3 reads TGTGCCACCAGTGATTTTAGCGGGAGTAGGGTTGAGCAGTTCTTC.

On this clonotype: At one boundary the junction diverges from the germline segment, which might be a read error. The rearrangement uses TRBV6-1 and TRBJ1-2; TRBD1 agrees at 9 bases. There are 14 residues in the CDR3. The germline V gene has CDR1 MNHNS and CDR2 SASEGT. The CDR3 coding sequence is TGTGCCAGCAGGGAAGGACAGGGGATGGGTGGCTACACCTTC. Amino acids: CASREGQGMGGYTF.

This clonotype has at least ten counts. The chain employs TRBV6-1 and TRBJ2-1; the D gene is possibly TRBD2 (6 bases). This CDR3 contains 13 residues. Germline CDR1 reads MNHNS; CDR2 reads SASEGT. Trimming stripped 6 bases from V and 5 bases from J, with 11 bases between. CDR3 sequence (DNA): TGTGCCAGCAGGCAGGGAGGAAACAATGAGCAGTTCTTC. Translated: CASRQGGNNEQFF.

This clonotype has ten or more counts. The rearrangement joins TRBV7-2 to TRBJ2-5; D may be TRBD1 (6 bases). The CDR3 covers 15 residues. Trimming removed 5 bases at V and 2 bases at J, with 15 bases between. The V gene's germline CDR1 is SGHTA and CDR2 FQGNSA. CDR3 region: CASSRNRDKQETQYF. CDR3 sequence (DNA): TGTGCCAGCAGCAGAAACCGGGACAAACAAGAGACCCAGTACTTC. The full variable domain, its missing parts supplied by reference TRBV7-2 and TRBJ2-5, is GAGVSQSPSNKVTEKGKDVELRCDPISGHTALYWYRQSLGQGLEFLIYFQGNSAPDKSGLPSDRFSAERTGGSVSTLTIQRTQQEDSAVYLCASSRNRDKQETQYFGPGTRLLVL.

This clonotype was recorded a few times. This sequence joins TRBV2 and TRBJ2-3; a weak D match, TRBD2 (5 bases). Germline V lookup: CDR1 SNHLY, CDR2 FYNNEI. Trimming cost V 5 bases and J 4 bases, with 13 bases left between them. This CDR3 has 14 amino acids. The CDR3 here is CASSWTPLSDTQYF. In DNA, the CDR3 is TGTGCCAGCAGTTGGACTCCTCTTTCAGATACGCAGTATTTT.

The chain couples TRBV19 to TRBJ2-7; 10 positions match TRBD1. The CDR3 covers 15 residues. V was clipped by 5 bases and J by 0 bases; unmatched bases: 4. The germline CDR1 and CDR2 sequences are LNHDA and SQIVND (reference sequence). CDR3 sequence (DNA): TGTGCCAGTAGTTCGGGACAGGGGAACTCCTACGAGCAGTACTTC. Its translation: CASSSGQGNSYEQYF. Together with reference TRBV19 and TRBJ2-7, the CDR3 gives the full variable domain: DGGITQSPKYLFRKEGQNVTLSCEQNLNHDAMYWYRQDPGQGLRLIYYSQIVNDFQKGDIAEGYSVSREKKESFPLTVTSAQKNPTAFYLCASSSGQGNSYEQYFGPGTRLTVT.

This clonotype appeared many times. The genes are TRBV4-1 and TRBJ2-3; D is possibly TRBD1 (7 bases). Trimming left V 4 bases short and J 2 bases short, with 16 bases between. Per germline, CDR1 MGHRA and CDR2 YSYEKL. This CDR3 spans 16 amino acids. The CDR3 reads CASSPGAGGLTDTQYF. The CDR3 nucleotides read TGCGCCAGCAGCCCCGGCGCAGGGGGGCTCACAGATACGCAGTATTTT.

This clonotype was observed many times. The chain recombines TRBV20-1 with TRBJ2-4, with 8 bases matching TRBD1. Germline lookup yields CDR1 DFQATT and CDR2 SNEGSKA (reference sequence). This CDR3 comprises 15 residues. V was clipped by 4 bases and J by 1 base; unmatched bases: 6. In DNA, the CDR3 is TGCAGTGCTAACGACAGGGGCAAGGCCAAAAACATTCAGTACTTC. Its translation is CSANDRGKAKNIQYF.

This clonotype has only a few counts. The chain has TRBV9 and TRBJ1-2; TRBD1 matches 7 bases. The V segment lost 5 bases and the J segment 2 bases; nucleotides outside the gene matches: 6. The CDR3 consists of 14 residues. Germline V lookup: CDR1 SGDLS, CDR2 YYNGEE. The CDR3 loop is CASSPGGSNYGYTF. The CDR3 nucleotides are TGTGCCAGCAGTCCAGGGGGGTCGAACTATGGCTACACCTTC. Complete variable domain (other parts from reference TRBV9 and TRBJ1-2): DSGVTQTPKHLITATGQRVTLRCSPRSGDLSVYWYQQSLDQGLQFLIQYYNGEERAKGNILERFSAQQFPDLHSELNLSSLELGDSALYFCASSPGGSNYGYTFGSGTRLTVV.